The 6 T cell receptor beta chains in this list originate from one sample, sequenced in a study of blood T cell repertoires in COVID-19. Sequenced by immunoSEQ multiplex PCR; TCRdb stores in-frame clones only, minus some. There are 5,000 to 7,000 clones in the sample; 90% to 95% occur only once, and just under 50% lies in the top ten. Input material: peripheral blood. The receptors derive from a human donor in a cohort sampled during active COVID-19.

This clone came up once. CDR3 in amino acids: CASSVGVAGANVLTF. Here the CDR3 DNA reads TGTGCCAGCAGCGTGGGAGTGGCTGGGGCCAACGTCCTGACTTTC. V gene TRBV9 combines with J gene TRBJ2-6; D is perhaps TRBD2 (5 bases). Looked up from germline, CDR1 is SGDLS and CDR2 is YYNGEE. Trimming took off 2 bases at V and 2 bases at J, with 8 bases between the two ends. The CDR3 is 15 residues long.

The chain links TRBV19 to TRBJ2-7; 9 nucleotides align to TRBD1. V gave up 3 bases and J gave up 5 bases; unmatched junction bases: 11. The CDR3 consists of 16 residues. Germline V gene sequence: CDR1 LNHDA, CDR2 SQIVND (reference sequence). The CDR3 spells CASSIGGGTGNDEQYF. In DNA form, the CDR3 reads TGTGCCAGTAGTATTGGGGGCGGGACAGGGAACGACGAGCAGTACTTC.

This clone was seen just once. This chain uses TRBV18 with TRBJ2-7; 9 bases are a match to TRBD2. V lost 2 bases and J lost 3; bases outside the gene matches: 5. The CDR3 loop spans 15 amino acids. Germline V gene data show CDR1 as KGHSH and CDR2 as LQKENI. The CDR3 reads CASSPESGGFYEQYF. DNA for the CDR3: TGTGCCAGCTCACCAGAGAGCGGGGGGTTCTACGAGCAGTACTTC.

The genes are TRBV7-2 and TRBJ2-3; 14 positions match TRBD2. With V trimmed by 5 bases and J by 5 bases, 6 bases remained unmatched. Germline values: CDR1 SGHTA, CDR2 FQGNSA. This CDR3 has 16 residues. The CDR3 DNA sequence: TGTGCCAGCAGCACCGGACTAGCGGGAGGTAAAGATACGCAGTATTTT. It is translated as CASSTGLAGGKDTQYF.

V is TRBV3-1 (or the pseudogene TRBV3-2) and J is TRBJ2-7, with 10 positions matching TRBD2. Looked up from germline, CDR1 is LGHDT and CDR2 is YNNKEL (reference sequence). After removal of 4 bases from V and 1 base from J, the junction contained 4 bases not matched to a gene. CDR3 length equals 15 residues. The CDR3: CASSPGLAESYEQYF. The CDR3 DNA reads TGTGCCAGCAGCCCTGGACTAGCGGAGTCCTACGAGCAGTACTTC.

The chain combines TRBV5-4 with TRBJ2-1; TRBD2 matches 9 bases. Germline values: CDR1 SGHNT, CDR2 YYREEE (reference sequence). There are 16 residues in the CDR3. Trimming took 4 bases from V and 4 from J; bases not matched to a gene: 9. CDR3 protein: CASSPLSGGNYNEQFF. The CDR3 DNA reads as TGTGCCAGCAGCCCTCTTAGCGGGGGAAATTACAATGAGCAGTTCTTC. The whole variable domain, filled in from reference TRBV5-4 and TRBJ2-1, reads ETGVTQSPTHLIKTRGQQVTLRCSSQSGHNTVSWYQQALGQGPQFIFQYYREEENGRGNFPPRFSGLQFPNYSSELNVNALELDDSALYLCASSPLSGGNYNEQFFGPGTRLTVL.